The T cell receptor beta chain described here comes from a study of cytomegalovirus exposure and HLA in healthy donors. Across the whole study: In an earlier analysis, 90 million to 130 million unique TCR beta sequences were found from approximately 170 million T cells.

Both 60 Vbeta primers and 13 Jbeta primers went into the PCR. Some clones are missing from TCRdb's copy, which holds only in-frame ones; the method was immunoSEQ multiplex PCR. The sample has about 120,000 clones; 81% are singletons. V was trimmed by 2 bases and J by 0 bases, leaving 13 bases between them. Germline V gene lookup returns CDR1 SGHTA and CDR2 FQGNSA. This CDR3 spans 17 amino acids. Study-level findings and limits: Most of the CMV-associated TCR beta chains (in a later analysis) appeared to be HLA-restricted. The classifier reportedly diagnosed cytomegalovirus status with high specificity and sensitivity. Within an earlier analysis, most TCR beta V segments proved productive either about 90% or about 30% of the time.

About this clone itself: The antigen remains undetermined.

This chain connects TRBV7-2 to TRBJ2-2, with D perhaps matching TRBD2 (6 bases). The clonotype was recovered from a man in his late teens or twenties in good health and CMV-seropositive. Sequencing input: PBMCs. The CDR3 is CASSLHGGAANTGELFF. The CDR3 nucleotides are TGTGCCAGCAGCTTACACGGCGGGGCCGCGAACACCGGGGAGCTGTTTTTT.